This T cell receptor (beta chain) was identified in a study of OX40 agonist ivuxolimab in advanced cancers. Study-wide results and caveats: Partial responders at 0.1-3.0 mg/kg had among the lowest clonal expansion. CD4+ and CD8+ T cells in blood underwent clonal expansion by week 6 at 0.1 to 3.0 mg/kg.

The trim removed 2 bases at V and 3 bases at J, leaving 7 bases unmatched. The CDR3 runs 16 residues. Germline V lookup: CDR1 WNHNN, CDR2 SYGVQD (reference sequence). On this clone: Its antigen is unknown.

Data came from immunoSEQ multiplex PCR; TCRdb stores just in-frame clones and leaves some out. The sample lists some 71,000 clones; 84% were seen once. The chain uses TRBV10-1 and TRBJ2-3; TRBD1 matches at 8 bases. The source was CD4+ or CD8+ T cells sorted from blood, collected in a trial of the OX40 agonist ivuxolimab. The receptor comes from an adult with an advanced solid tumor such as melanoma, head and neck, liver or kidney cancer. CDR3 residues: CASSEGLTGGTDTQYF. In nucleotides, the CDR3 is TGCGCCAGCAGTGAGGGCTTAACAGGGGGGACAGATACGCAGTATTTT.